This T cell receptor (beta chain) was sequenced in a study of T cells after posttransplantation cyclophosphamide. The CDR3 spans 14 residues. Germline CDR1 and CDR2: SGHDN and FVKESK. Trimming took 4 bases from V and 5 from J, leaving 15 bases between them. Sequencing was performed with immunoSEQ multiplex PCR; in TCRdb, only in-frame clones are kept and a portion is missing. The sample has tens of thousands of clones, 85% to 95% seen once; the top ten hold around 3%. The sample was PBMCs. This receptor was obtained from a woman aged 50 to 60 in good health and a related stem cell transplant donor. This sequence joins TRBV14 and TRBJ2-7; D unresolved. The chain's CDR3 is CASSPLQVINEQYF. The DNA of the CDR3 is TGTGCCAGCAGCCCGCTGCAGGTAATCAACGAGCAGTACTTC.